These 32 T cell receptor beta chains originate from one sample sequenced in a study of molecular identifiers for immune sequencing clone quantification. TCRdb called the PCR reads again in MiXCR, with one record for every CDR3 protein. Among about half a million distinct CDR3 sequences listed, roughly 24% were seen once. The material sequenced was naive CD8+ T cells from blood, with Jurkat cell RNA spiked in. Subset of the sample: FACS-sorted CD8+CD4-CCR7+CD45RA+ naive T cells. The receptors derive from a human donor in good health. Some libraries in this study had Jurkat cell RNA spiked in.

The chain couples TRBV12-3 or TRBV12-4 to TRBJ1-2; the D gene is possibly TRBD1 (5 bases). The ends were cut back, 3 bases at V and 0 bases at J, with 14 bases in the middle. There are 16 residues in the CDR3. Written as DNA, the CDR3 is TGTGCCAGCAGTTTTGTACAGGACCAATCTAACTATGGCTACACCTTC. Its protein product is CASSFVQDQSNYGYTF.

This chain links TRBV28 with TRBJ2-5; D call uncertain. Germline CDR1 MDHEN, CDR2 SYDVKM. The germline V and J ends were trimmed by 5 bases and 0 bases, with 10 bases remaining between them. CDR3 length: 14 amino acids. The CDR3 DNA reads TGTGCCAGCAGTCGATTGGCTTACCAAGAGACCCAGTACTTC. This gives the protein CASSRLAYQETQYF.

The chain is built from TRBV4-3 and TRBJ2-1; D uncertain. This CDR3 comprises 18 residues. Trimming cost V 0 bases and J 0 bases, with 15 bases left between them. Germline lookup yields CDR1 LGHNA and CDR2 YSLEER. CDR3 DNA: TGCGCCAGCAGCCAAGATAGGGTCCGTTCCTCCTCCTACAATGAGCAGTTCTTC. Its protein product is CASSQDRVRSSSYNEQFF.

This clonotype occurred many times. The J gene is TRBJ1-5, the V gene TRBV15, with D unclear. V was pared by 0 bases and J by 0 bases, with 9 bases between. CDR1 LNHNV and CDR2 YYDKDF come from the germline V gene (reference sequence). CDR3 size: 16 residues. The CDR3: CATSRDRSYSNQPQHF. The DNA for the CDR3 is TGTGCCACCAGCAGAGACAGAAGTTATAGCAATCAGCCCCAGCATTTT.

This clonotype was detected only a few times. V gene TRBV6-5 combines with J gene TRBJ1-2; D ambiguous. Trimming shortened V by 2 bases and J by 0 bases, and 7 bases separated the two germline ends. Germline loops: CDR1 MNHEY, CDR2 SVGAGI. This CDR3 has 14 amino acids. CDR3 nucleotides: TGTGCCAGCAGTTACAACACCGCTAACTATGGCTACACCTTC. This gives the protein CASSYNTANYGYTF.

The chain links TRBV19 to TRBJ1-2; weak D call: TRBD1 (5 bases). This CDR3 has 15 residues. The V and J ends lost 2 bases and 3 bases respectively, with 13 bases between them. Germline-derived CDR1 and CDR2 are LNHDA and SQIVND (reference sequence). As DNA, the CDR3 is TGTGCCAGTAGTATACCGGGGGGAGGATACTATGGCTACACCTTC. Protein product: CASSIPGGGYYGYTF. Together with reference TRBV19 and TRBJ1-2, the CDR3 gives the full variable domain: DGGITQSPKYLFRKEGQNVTLSCEQNLNHDAMYWYRQDPGQGLRLIYYSQIVNDFQKGDIAEGYSVSREKKESFPLTVTSAQKNPTAFYLCASSIPGGGYYGYTFGSGTRLTVV.

This clonotype was found many times. The chain has TRBV10-3 and TRBJ1-1; D is unclear. Trimming removed 6 bases from V and 4 bases from J, with 6 bases in between. From germline, CDR1 is ENHRY and CDR2 SYGVKD. The CDR3 is made up of 11 amino acids. The CDR3, as DNA: TGTGCCATCAGCGGCGGCACTGAAGCTTTCTTT. Translation gives CAISGGTEAFF.

DNA of the CDR3: TGCAGTGCTAGAGTAGTGGGACTAGTCTACGAGCAGTACTTC. Protein sequence: CSARVVGLVYEQYF. This chain joins TRBV20-1 and TRBJ2-7, with 8 bases that match TRBD2. Germline assignment: CDR1 DFQATT and CDR2 SNEGSKA (reference sequence). V lost 1 base, J lost 3 bases, and 5 bases stayed unmatched. CDR3 length equals 14 residues.

This chain uses TRBV4-3 with TRBJ2-3; TRBD2 matches at 14 bases. The CDR3 length is 17 residues. The trim removed 2 bases at V and 3 bases at J, leaving 4 bases unmatched. The germline V gene encodes CDR1 LGHNA and CDR2 YSLEER. CDR3 sequence reads: CASSQRLAGGLTDTQYF. The CDR3 bases are TGCGCCAGCAGCCAAAGACTAGCGGGAGGGCTAACAGATACGCAGTATTTT.

This clonotype was seen a handful of times. J is TRBJ2-3 and V is TRBV4-3; D is unresolved. The CDR3 totals 17 residues. V lost 0 bases, J lost 1 base, and 14 bases lay in between. CDR1 LGHNA and CDR2 YSLEER come from the germline V gene. In DNA form, the CDR3 reads TGCGCCAGCAGCCAAGATCACGGTTTCCTGGGCACAGATACGCAGTATTTT. This sequence encodes CASSQDHGFLGTDTQYF.

This clonotype was counted a single time. The chain combines TRBV2 with TRBJ2-7, with D perhaps matching TRBD1 (6 bases). This CDR3 has 14 residues. Germline CDR1 and CDR2: SNHLY and FYNNEI. V was trimmed by 3 bases and J by 2 bases, leaving 11 bases between them. CDR3 bases: TGTGCCAGCAGTGAGTTGAGGACAGCCTACGAGCAGTACTTC. Translation gives CASSELRTAYEQYF.

The CDR3 sequence: CASSFAGYYNEQFF. The CDR3 DNA sequence: TGTGCCAGCAGCTTCGCCGGGTACTACAATGAGCAGTTCTTC. The V gene is TRBV11-2, the J gene TRBJ2-1; D gene unclear. This CDR3 has 14 residues. Germline CDR1 and CDR2: SGHAT and FQNNGV. V was pared by 3 bases and J by 3 bases, with 9 bases between.

The gene calls are TRBV6-2 or TRBV6-3 and TRBJ2-5; D unclear. Trimming pared 3 bases from V and 2 bases from J, leaving 10 bases between. This CDR3 contains 14 residues. Germline V CDR1 and CDR2: MNHEY, SVGEGT. The CDR3: CASSYRAIQETQYF. DNA for the CDR3: TGTGCCAGCAGTTATCGGGCTATACAAGAGACCCAGTACTTC.

V usage is TRBV21-1 and J usage is TRBJ2-7; no DNA check was done on the table's D call, TRBD2. TRBV21-1 is a pseudogene locus. CDR3 size: 12 residues. The chain's CDR3 is CASTRAEYEQYF. The CDR3 DNA reads TGTGCCAGCACGCGGGCAGAGTACGAGCAGTACTTC.

As to this clonotype: In this CDR3 the conserved last residue, phenylalanine or tryptophan, is missing, so a read error is likely. The V call is TRBV19, the J call TRBJ2-3; D possibly corresponds to TRBD1 (5 bases). This CDR3 has 16 residues. CDR1 is LNHDA, CDR2 SQIVND, per germline (reference sequence). Between the trimmed V and J ends, which lost 4 bases and 0 bases, there was a span of 14 bases. CDR3 residues: CASSTQDLISTDTQYS. The CDR3 DNA is TGTGCCAGTAGTACACAGGATTTGATTAGCACAGATACGCAGTATTCT.

This clonotype turned up a few times. The chain uses TRBV29-1 and TRBJ2-1; 12 positions match TRBD2. Germline V CDR1 and CDR2: SQVTM, ANQGSEA. V shed 3 bases, J shed 8 bases, and the junction held 8 bases outside the gene matches. The CDR3 is made up of 15 amino acids. As DNA, the CDR3 is TGCAGCGTTGACCACCCGGGACTAGCGGGCGATGAGCAGTTCTTC. Translated, it gives CSVDHPGLAGDEQFF.

This clonotype has a count of ten or more. The V gene is TRBV20-1, the J gene TRBJ2-7; 7 bases fit TRBD1. The V gene's germline CDR1 is DFQATT and CDR2 SNEGSKA (reference sequence). V gave up 0 bases and J gave up 6 bases; unmatched junction bases: 5. This CDR3 has 13 residues. CDR3 DNA: TGCAGTGCTAGAGACTCAGACAGGGTCGAGCAGTACTTC. Translated: CSARDSDRVEQYF.

This clonotype was found many times. The chain recombines TRBV29-1 with TRBJ2-4, with no clear D. The CDR3 is made up of 13 amino acids. V lost 2 bases and J lost 6, with 11 bases in between. The germline gives CDR1 SQVTM, CDR2 ANQGSEA. CDR3 coding DNA: TGCAGCGTTGAACCGGTTACGGGAAACATTCAGTACTTC. It translates to CSVEPVTGNIQYF.

This clonotype was counted between two and nine times. The CDR3 region is CASSYLGQPQHF. As DNA, the CDR3 is TGTGCCAGCAGTTACTTGGGACAGCCCCAGCATTTT. V usage is TRBV6-2 or TRBV6-3 and J usage is TRBJ1-5; D is uncertain. The ends were cut back, 1 base at V and 7 bases at J, with 5 bases in the middle. Germline V gene data show CDR1 as MNHEY and CDR2 as SVGEGT. This CDR3 spans 12 amino acids.

As for this clonotype: A much larger clone differs by one base, so this may be a read error. The gene calls are TRBV20-1 and TRBJ2-7, with D unresolved. Trimming took 3 bases from V and 5 from J, leaving 14 bases between them. The CDR3 has 13 residues. The germline V gene has CDR1 DFQATT and CDR2 SNEGSKA (reference sequence). The CDR3 DNA is TGCAGTGCTAGTCGCAGTCGTTTAGACGAGCAGTACTTC. This codes for CSASRSRLDEQYF.

Turning to this clonotype: A much larger clone lies a single base off, so this may be a read error. The rearrangement uses TRBV29-1 and TRBJ2-3; TRBD2 agrees at 14 bases. The CDR3 has 14 residues. V lost 4 bases to trimming and J lost 5 bases; unmatched junction nucleotides: 2. Germline loops: CDR1 SQVTM, CDR2 ANQGSEA. CDR3 amino acids: CSVVGLAGGDTQYF. For the CDR3, the DNA is TGCAGCGTTGTAGGACTAGCGGGGGGAGATACGCAGTATTTT.

About this clonotype itself: The final CDR3 position lacks the conserved phenylalanine or tryptophan, pointing to a likely read error. The gene calls are TRBV19 and TRBJ2-3; 11 bases match TRBD2. The germline gives CDR1 LNHDA, CDR2 SQIVND (reference sequence). The CDR3 length is 15 residues. With 3 bases clipped from V and 4 bases from J, the junction kept 3 bases outside the gene matches. CDR3 loop: CASSMTSGIPDTQYS. CDR3 coding DNA: TGTGCCAGTAGTATGACTAGCGGGATTCCAGATACGCAGTATTCT.

The V gene is TRBV3-1, the J gene TRBJ2-7; D not resolved. Between the trimmed V and J ends, which lost 3 bases and 0 bases, there was a span of 9 bases. CDR1 is LGHDT, CDR2 YNNKEL, per germline (reference sequence). CDR3 length: 14 residues. The CDR3 loop reads CASSQGTYSYEQYF. The CDR3 bases are TGTGCCAGCAGCCAGGGCACCTACTCCTACGAGCAGTACTTC.

This clonotype came up a few times. The chain combines TRBV30 with TRBJ1-3; D is ambiguous. This CDR3 spans 13 amino acids. V was cut by 4 bases and J by 0 bases, with 7 bases left in between. CDR1 is GTSNPN, CDR2 SVGIG, per germline (reference sequence). The CDR3 spells CAWIRDSGNTIYF. In DNA form, the CDR3 reads TGTGCCTGGATCAGAGACTCTGGAAACACCATATATTTT.

The chain joins TRBV25-1 to TRBJ1-2; D gene ambiguous. V dropped 5 bases and J dropped 4 bases, with 14 bases sitting between them. This CDR3 comprises 14 residues. The germline V gene has CDR1 MGHDK and CDR2 SYGVNS. The CDR3 loop is CASSRSDRVYGYTF. The DNA of the CDR3 is TGTGCCAGCAGTAGATCAGACCGGGTCTATGGCTACACCTTC.

This clonotype was seen a handful of times. The chain combines TRBV5-1 with TRBJ1-1; 7 bases align to TRBD1. The germline V gene encodes CDR1 SGHRS and CDR2 YFSETQ. CDR3 length: 15 residues. V was pared by 2 bases and J by 4 bases, with 8 bases of the junction left unmatched. Written as DNA, the CDR3 is TGCGCCAGCAGCTTTTACCCAGGGGGGTCCACTGAAGCTTTCTTT. This sequence encodes CASSFYPGGSTEAFF. The full variable domain, rest sourced from reference TRBV5-1 and TRBJ1-1, is KAGVTQTPRYLIKTRGQQVTLSCSPISGHRSVSWYQQTPGQGLQFLFEYFSETQRNKGNFPGRFSGRQFSNSRSEMNVSTLELGDSALYLCASSFYPGGSTEAFFGQGTRLTVV.

The chain combines TRBV13 with TRBJ2-5; either TRBD1 or TRBD2 may fit D (5 bases each). The germline V and J ends were trimmed by 1 base and 5 bases, with 14 bases remaining between them. Germline-derived CDR1 and CDR2 are PRHDT and FYEKMQ (reference sequence). This CDR3 contains 15 residues. The CDR3 sequence: CASSLAEGLGETQYF. The DNA of the CDR3 is TGTGCCAGCAGCTTAGCAGAGGGGTTGGGTGAGACCCAGTACTTC.

On this clonotype: The junction departs from the called germline gene at one end, perhaps through a read error. The V call is TRBV7-9, the J call TRBJ1-1; weak D call: TRBD1 (6 bases). The CDR3 consists of 14 residues. Germline CDR1 and CDR2: SEHNR and FQNEAQ (reference sequence). As DNA, the CDR3 is TGTGCCAGCATCGAATCAGGGGTGGGCACTGAATCTTTCTTT. Translation gives CASIESGVGTESFF.

There are many counts of this clonotype. V usage is TRBV7-4 and J usage is TRBJ1-6; D perhaps matches TRBD1 (6 bases). V gave up 3 bases and J gave up 9 bases, with 18 bases separating them. This CDR3 is 16 amino acids long. Germline V gene data show CDR1 as SGHVT and CDR2 as SQSDAQ. CDR3 in amino acids: CASSFLQGPRTSPLHF. DNA for the CDR3: TGTGCCAGCAGCTTTCTACAGGGCCCCAGGACTTCACCCCTCCACTTT.

About this clonotype itself: This may be a read error: a much more frequent sequence differs by one nucleotide. The J gene is TRBJ2-2, the V gene TRBV19; 7 bases fit TRBD1. Per germline, CDR1 LNHDA and CDR2 SQIVND (reference sequence). The CDR3 loop spans 15 amino acids. The CDR3 loop is CASSIVPGQTGEPFF. CDR3 coding DNA: TGTGCCAGTAGTATCGTCCCGGGACAGACCGGGGAGCCGTTTTTT.

A word on this clonotype: This may stem from a read error, because a much larger clone lies one nucleotide away. The rearrangement links TRBV6-2 or TRBV6-3 to TRBJ1-1, with D possibly matching TRBD1 (5 bases). The CDR3 sequence is 12 residues long. Germline V lookup: CDR1 MNHEY, CDR2 SVGEGT. CDR3 residues: CASMRGPTKAFF. The CDR3 nucleotides read TGTGCCAGCATGAGGGGTCCCACTAAAGCTTTCTTT.

This clonotype was recorded many times. The chain employs TRBV7-7 and TRBJ1-6; 8 bases map to TRBD1. V lost 1 base to trimming and J lost 9 bases; unmatched junction nucleotides: 11. The CDR3 is 17 residues long. Germline assignment: CDR1 SSHAT and CDR2 FNYEAQ (reference sequence). The DNA of the CDR3 is TGTGCCAGCAGCTTAGAGAAGGACAGGGTAGATGCTTCACCCCTCCACTTT. Its translation is CASSLEKDRVDASPLHF.